Listed below are T cell receptor beta chains from one sample, sequenced in a study of identical twins. Each CDR3 protein gets one entry after TCRdb re-called the 5' RACE reads with MiXCR. The sample shows around 480,000 distinct CDR3 sequences, roughly an eighth of them seen only once. These records were also assigned to another study, of yellow fever vaccine responses in identical twins.

Source material: CD4+ T cells sorted from blood. All receptors derive from a woman aged 18 to 35 in good health. Both conserved end residues are part of each CDR3. Fields, in order: clone size, D gene, J gene, V gene, CDR3 DNA, CDR3 protein. D genes are given only for firm matches. Clone size is stated in some rows and not others, as once, few, many or a class when expanded.

>many|.|TRBJ1-5|TRBV7-2
TGTGCCAGCAGCTTAAATAATCAGCCCCAGCATTTT
CASSLNNQPQHF
>.|.|TRBJ2-7|TRBV20-1
TGCAGTGCCGCACGGCAGCGGCGCTCCTACGAGCAGTACTTC
CSAARQRRSYEQYF
>.|.|TRBJ1-1|TRBV6-2/TRBV6-3
TGTGCCAGCAGATACGACAGATACACTGAAGCTTTCTTT
CASRYDRYTEAFF
>few|TRBD1|TRBJ2-2|TRBV5-6
TGTGCCAGCAGCTTGGGACAGGGGGCCCCCGGGGAGCTGTTTTTT
CASSLGQGAPGELFF
>.|.|TRBJ2-3|TRBV29-1
TGCAGTGAGAGCACAGATACGCAGTATTTT
CSESTDTQYF
>few|TRBD1|TRBJ2-7|TRBV7-9
TGTGCCAGCAGCTCCGGACAGGGAGGTCGCGAGCAGTACTTC
CASSSGQGGREQYF
>.|.|TRBJ2-3|TRBV6-6
TGTGCCACCCGGGAGAGCACAGATACGCAGTATTTT
CATRESTDTQYF
>few|.|TRBJ2-1|TRBV20-1
TGCAGTGCTCCCCCACTGCCAGGGGAGCAGTTCTTC
CSAPPLPGEQFF
>few|.|TRBJ2-3|TRBV20-1
TGCAGTGCTAGAGTTGAGACGTGGGAGTATTTT
CSARVETWEYF
>few|TRBD1|TRBJ2-5|TRBV5-1
TGCGCCAGCAGCTTCCTAGGGGGCCTCGGAGAGACCCAGTACTTC
CASSFLGGLGETQYF
>few|TRBD1|TRBJ1-6|TRBV19
TGTGCCAGCCGATCCTCGACAGGGGATAATTCACCCCTCCACTTT
CASRSSTGDNSPLHF
>few|TRBD1|TRBJ2-3|TRBV7-2
TGTGCCAGCAGCAGGGACAGGGGAGGGACAGATACGCAGTATTTT
CASSRDRGGTDTQYF
>.|.|TRBJ2-5|TRBV6-5
TGTGCCAGCAGTTCGGGACTTACCCAGTACTTC
CASSSGLTQYF
>.|.|TRBJ2-7|TRBV29-1
TGCAGCGTTACCACGGGGGACTACGAGCAGTACTTC
CSVTTGDYEQYF
>few|.|TRBJ2-2|TRBV6-1
TGTGCCAGCAAGGGGGGGCGAGAGACCGGGGAGCTGTTTTTT
CASKGGRETGELFF
>few|.|TRBJ2-1|TRBV6-2/TRBV6-3
TGTGCCAGCAGTTACCCACCCTCTGGGACAAGGGGCGGGGGGCAGTTCTTC
CASSYPPSGTRGGGQFF
>.|.|TRBJ2-1|TRBV6-5
TGTGCCAGCAGTTACTCCGGCAGGGGCAATGAGCAGTTCTTC
CASSYSGRGNEQFF
>.|.|TRBJ2-2|TRBV5-1
TGCGCCAGCAGCTTAGGGGTTATTGGCACCGGGGAGCTGTTTTTT
CASSLGVIGTGELFF
>.|TRBD2|TRBJ2-3|TRBV4-3
TGCGCCAGCAGTACTAGCGGGAGCCGAACAGATACGCAGTATTTT
CASSTSGSRTDTQYF
>few|TRBD2|TRBJ2-5|TRBV6-5
TGTGCCAGCAGTTACCCCCCCGGGACTAGCGGGGGGGCGGGTGAGACCCAGTACTTC
CASSYPPGTSGGAGETQYF
>many|TRBD1|TRBJ1-5|TRBV20-1
TGCAGTGCTAGAGATCCCGGGGGACAGCCCAATCAGCCCCAGCATTTT
CSARDPGGQPNQPQHF
>many|TRBD2|TRBJ2-1|TRBV4-2
TGTGCCAGCAGCCAAGTGGTAGCGGGTGTTTACAATGAGCAGTTCTTC
CASSQVVAGVYNEQFF
>few|.|TRBJ1-2|TRBV4-1
TGCGCCAGCAGCCAAGGGACGGGGGTATCAGGCTACACCTTC
CASSQGTGVSGYTF
>few|TRBD1|TRBJ1-2|TRBV29-1
TGCAGCGCCGGGGACAGGGACGGCTACACCTTC
CSAGDRDGYTF
>few|TRBD1|TRBJ1-5|TRBV5-1
TGCGCCACCTACCCGGGCAGGGGGCGTCAGCCCCAGCATTTT
CATYPGRGRQPQHF
>.|.|TRBJ2-3|TRBV2
TGTGCCAGCAGTGATGCAGGAAACACAGATACGCAGTATTTT
CASSDAGNTDTQYF
>few|.|TRBJ1-1|TRBV4-2
TGTGCCAGCAGCCAAGTAAGAAGGATGAACACTGAAGCTTTCTTT
CASSQVRRMNTEAFF
>.|.|TRBJ1-2|TRBV7-2
TGTGCCAGCAGCTTAGATTTAGGGGTTGGCTACACCTTC
CASSLDLGVGYTF
>few|TRBD2|TRBJ2-2|TRBV12-3/TRBV12-4
TGTGCCAGCAGCCTGGGACTAGCGGGGGGCACCGGGGAGCTGTTTTTT
CASSLGLAGGTGELFF
>.|TRBD1|TRBJ1-5|TRBV12-3/TRBV12-4
TGTGCCAGCAGCCCAGGGGGTAGCAGCAATCAGCCCCAGCATTTT
CASSPGGSSNQPQHF
>.|.|TRBJ2-1|TRBV20-1
TGCAGTGCCCCATTGGGGTCATACCACAATGAGCAGTTCTTC
CSAPLGSYHNEQFF
>.|TRBD1|TRBJ1-2|TRBV9
TGTGCCAGCAGCGAAACCTCCGGGACAGGTTATAACTATGGCTACACCTTC
CASSETSGTGYNYGYTF
>.|TRBD1|TRBJ2-1|TRBV24-1
TGTGCCACCAGTGATTTGCAAGTTTCAGGGGGCGGCCAGAAAAATGAGCAGTTCTTC
CATSDLQVSGGGQKNEQFF
>few|TRBD2|TRBJ2-3|TRBV29-1
TGCAGCGTTAAAAGGACTAGCGGCAGAGATACGCAGTATTTT
CSVKRTSGRDTQYF
>few|TRBD1|TRBJ2-7|TRBV7-2
TGTGCCATCGCCTTGGGGACAGGGATCCACGAGCAGTACTTC
CAIALGTGIHEQYF
>many|.|TRBJ2-1|TRBV7-2
TGTGCCAGCAGCTTAAGACGAAGCTCCTACAATGAGCAGTTCTTC
CASSLRRSSYNEQFF
>.|.|TRBJ2-1|TRBV18
TGTGCCAGCTCACCTGGCCGACAGGCTTACAATGAGCAGTTCTTC
CASSPGRQAYNEQFF
>.|.|TRBJ1-5|TRBV7-2
TGTGCCAGCAGCTCCCGAAGCCCCTCTCAGCCCCAGCATTTT
CASSSRSPSQPQHF
>.|.|TRBJ2-2|TRBV11-3
TGTGCCAGCAGTAACAGGGCTACGAACACCGGGGAGCTGTTTTTT
CASSNRATNTGELFF
>many|TRBD1|TRBJ2-7|TRBV12-3/TRBV12-4
TGTGCCAGCAGTTTTGGACAGGGTTCCTACGAGCAGTACTTC
CASSFGQGSYEQYF
>few|.|TRBJ2-1|TRBV4-2
TGTGCCAGCAGCCAAGTTACCACTGGTTGGCAGTTCTTC
CASSQVTTGWQFF